This entry concerns a single T cell receptor beta chain. Its antigen is still unknown. At one boundary the junction diverges from the germline segment, which might be a read error. This sample is part of a study of prognosis after radiotherapy for stage I lung cancer. In the study overall: Adenocarcinomas accounted for the tumors of some twelve patients, and squamous cell carcinomas for those of seven. SBRT radiotherapy comprised 3 to 5 fractions at a biologically effective dose of at least 100 Gy. Regarding the study as a whole: Whether the expanded TCR clones were tumor-specific was not determined.

Approximately 6 milliliters of peripheral blood were drawn at each of two time points. Genomic DNA served as the source from which two-round multiplex PCR generated TCR beta CDR3 amplicons. Individual primers that were specific to each TRBV and TRBJ gene served in first-round PCR. TCRdb independently ran MiXCR on the multiplex PCR reads; one entry per CDR3 protein. The table lists 15,000 to 20,000 distinct CDR3 sequences, less than 35% of them singletons. The CDR3 sequence is 14 residues long. Germline lookup yields CDR1 GTSNPN and CDR2 SVGIG (reference sequence). This chain uses TRBV30 with TRBJ2-1, with D hard to call. This receptor was taken from a donor aged 50 or older with non-small cell lung cancer. Source: PBMCs, taken before or after stereotactic body radiation therapy (not recorded which). The CDR3 bases are TGTGCCTGGAGTGATGTCGGCGCCTATAATGAGCAGTTCTTC. It translates to CAWSDVGAYNEQFF. Full variable domain (rest looked up from reference TRBV30 and TRBJ2-1): SQTIHQWPATLVQPVGSPLSLECTVEGTSNPNLYWYRQAAGRGLQLLFYSVGIGQISSEVPQNLSASRPQDRQFILSSKKLLLSDSGFYLCAWSDVGAYNEQFFGPGTRLTVL.